The clone carrying this T cell receptor (beta chain) was seen at least ten times. CDR3 length: 13 amino acids. The V gene's germline CDR1 is SGDLS and CDR2 YYNGEE. V lost 0 bases, J lost 7 bases, and 8 bases lay in between. The data are from a study of T-cell reconstitution after alpha-beta-depleted transplantation in children. Unique molecular identifiers were built into the TCRbeta library. TCRdb re-derived calls from the PCR reads in MiXCR, one entry per CDR3 protein. The sample lists around 410,000 distinct CDR3 sequences; roughly 10% were seen once. This TCR was recovered from a human donor who donated a stem cell graft to a child with acute myeloid leukemia. Source: PBMCs from the stem cell graft donor, taken from the stem cell graft. This chain uses TRBV9 with TRBJ1-5, with D uncertain. This chain's CDR3 is CASSVAGVQPQHF. The CDR3 DNA follows: TGTGCCAGCAGCGTAGCCGGGGTCCAGCCCCAGCATTTT.